This TCR beta chain was identified in a study of monozygotic twins with inflammatory bowel disease. In regard to this clonotype: Antigen unknown.

TCRdb re-called the 5' RACE reads and shows each CDR3 protein once, DNA omitted. The sample's table shows fewer than 550,000 distinct CDR3 sequences. Study results and limitations: No difference in repertoire similarity was seen between concordant and discordant twins, possibly because power was limited. Healthy co-twins had higher TCRbeta inverse Simpson diversity than their IBD twins.

The CDR3 sequence is 14 residues long. CDR1 is MNHNY and CDR2 is SVGAGI in the germline V gene (reference sequence). The sequence was collected from a human donor with ulcerative colitis or Crohn's disease, or a healthy co-twin of an affected twin (not recorded which). V gene TRBV6-6 combines with J gene TRBJ2-7; the D gene TCRdb calls, TRBD1, cannot be checked with no DNA. Sequenced input: blood. This CDR3 is CASSQQARAYEQYF.